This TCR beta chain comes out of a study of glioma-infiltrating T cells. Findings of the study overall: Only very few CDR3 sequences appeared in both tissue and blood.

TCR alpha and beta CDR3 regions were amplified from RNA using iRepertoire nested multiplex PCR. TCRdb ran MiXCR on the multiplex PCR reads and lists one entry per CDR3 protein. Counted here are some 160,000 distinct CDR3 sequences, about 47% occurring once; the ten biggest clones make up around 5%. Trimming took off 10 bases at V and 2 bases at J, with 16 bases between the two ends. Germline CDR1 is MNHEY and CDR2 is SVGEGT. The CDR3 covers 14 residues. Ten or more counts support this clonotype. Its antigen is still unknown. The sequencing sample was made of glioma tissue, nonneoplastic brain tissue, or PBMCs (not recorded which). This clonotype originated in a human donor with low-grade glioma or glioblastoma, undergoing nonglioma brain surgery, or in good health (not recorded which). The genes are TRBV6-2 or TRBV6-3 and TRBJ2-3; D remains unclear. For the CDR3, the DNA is TGTGCCACCCGTCTTGGATTAGACACAGATACGCAGTATTTT. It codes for CATRLGLDTDTQYF.